This T cell receptor (beta chain) was found in a study of blood T cell repertoires in COVID-19. Looking at the study overall: Some COVID-19 samples were acute and others convalescent; all came from the United States, Italy and Spain.

All recovered Cohort 3 donors got two negative PCRs, got clearance, or saw symptom resolution. Original handling: The authors estimated nucleated cell counts from reference gene primer amplification. Libraries were prepared by immunoSEQ multiplex PCR; TCRdb keeps only in-frame clonotypes and omits some of them. V and J calls and clone size are those listed in that table; D and trimming were worked out from the DNA. The data hold some 270,000 clones, with about nine tenths observed a single time. In its sample, this clone was seen once. From germline, CDR1 is GTSNPN and CDR2 SVGIG (reference sequence). The junction had 5 bases not matched to a gene; V was cut back by 4 bases and J by 6 bases. The CDR3 runs to 13 residues.

This chain links TRBV30 with TRBJ2-7; 11 positions match TRBD1. The TCR comes from a woman between 40 and 55 years old who had recovered from COVID-19. The sequencing input was PBMCs or T cells enriched from blood (not recorded which). The chain's CDR3 is CAWNRDRGVEQYF. CDR3 coding DNA: TGTGCCTGGAACCGGGACAGGGGGGTCGAGCAGTACTTC.